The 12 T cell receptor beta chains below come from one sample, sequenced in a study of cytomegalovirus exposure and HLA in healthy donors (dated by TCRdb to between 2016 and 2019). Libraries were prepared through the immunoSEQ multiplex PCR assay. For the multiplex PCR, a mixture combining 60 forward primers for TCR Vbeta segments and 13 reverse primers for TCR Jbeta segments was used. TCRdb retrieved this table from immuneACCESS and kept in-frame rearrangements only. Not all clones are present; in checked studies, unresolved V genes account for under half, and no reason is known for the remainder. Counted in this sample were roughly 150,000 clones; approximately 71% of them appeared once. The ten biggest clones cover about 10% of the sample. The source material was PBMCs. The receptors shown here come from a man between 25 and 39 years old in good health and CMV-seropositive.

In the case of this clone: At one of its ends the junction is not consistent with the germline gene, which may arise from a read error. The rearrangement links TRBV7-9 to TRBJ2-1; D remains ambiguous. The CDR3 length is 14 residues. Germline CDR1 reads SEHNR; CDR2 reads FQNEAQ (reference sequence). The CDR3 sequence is CSSSLDGGNNEQFF. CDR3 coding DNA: TGTTCCAGCAGCTTAGACGGCGGAAACAATGAGCAGTTCTTC. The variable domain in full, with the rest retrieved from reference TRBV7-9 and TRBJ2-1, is DTGVSQNPRHKITKRGQNVTFRCDPISEHNRLYWYRQTLGQGPEFLTYFQNEAQLEKSRLLSDRFSAERPKGSFSTLEIQRTEQGDSAMYLCSSSLDGGNNEQFFGPGTRLTVL.

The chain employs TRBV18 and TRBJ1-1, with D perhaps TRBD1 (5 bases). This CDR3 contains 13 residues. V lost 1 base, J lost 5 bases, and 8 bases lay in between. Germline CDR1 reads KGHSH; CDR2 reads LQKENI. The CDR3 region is CASSPQGKTEAFF. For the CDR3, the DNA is TGTGCCAGCTCACCACAGGGGAAGACTGAAGCTTTCTTT.

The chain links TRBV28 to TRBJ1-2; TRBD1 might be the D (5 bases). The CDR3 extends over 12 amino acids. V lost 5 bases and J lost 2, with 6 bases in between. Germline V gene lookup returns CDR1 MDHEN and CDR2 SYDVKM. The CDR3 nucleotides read TGTGCCAGCAGTGCAGGGAACTATGGCTACACCTTC. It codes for CASSAGNYGYTF.

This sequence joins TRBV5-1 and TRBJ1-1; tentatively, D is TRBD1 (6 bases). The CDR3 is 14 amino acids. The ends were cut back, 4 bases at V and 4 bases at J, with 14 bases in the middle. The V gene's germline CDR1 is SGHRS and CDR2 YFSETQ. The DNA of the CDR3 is TGCGCCAGCAGCCTCAACAGGGCGGGCACTGAAGCTTTCTTT. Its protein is CASSLNRAGTEAFF.

The CDR3: CASRRDTSSGNTIYF. CDR3 nucleotide sequence: TGTGCCAGCAGAAGAGACACAAGCTCTGGAAACACCATATATTTT. The V gene is TRBV6-1, the J gene TRBJ1-3, with unresolved D. The CDR3 is made up of 15 amino acids. Trimming removed 6 bases at V and 0 bases at J, with 12 bases between. Germline CDR1 MNHNS, CDR2 SASEGT.

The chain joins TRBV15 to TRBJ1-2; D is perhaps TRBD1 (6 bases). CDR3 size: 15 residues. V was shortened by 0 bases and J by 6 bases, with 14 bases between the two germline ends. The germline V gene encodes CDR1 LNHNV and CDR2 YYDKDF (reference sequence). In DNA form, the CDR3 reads TGTGCCACCAGCAGAGATTCCACAGGGTCGGATGGCTACACCTTC. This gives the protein CATSRDSTGSDGYTF.

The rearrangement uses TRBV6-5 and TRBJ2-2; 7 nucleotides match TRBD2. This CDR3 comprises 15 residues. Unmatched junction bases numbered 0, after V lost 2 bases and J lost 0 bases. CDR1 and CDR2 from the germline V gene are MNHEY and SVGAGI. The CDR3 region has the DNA TGTGCCAGCAGTTACGGACTAGCGAACACCGGGGAGCTGTTTTTT. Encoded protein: CASSYGLANTGELFF.

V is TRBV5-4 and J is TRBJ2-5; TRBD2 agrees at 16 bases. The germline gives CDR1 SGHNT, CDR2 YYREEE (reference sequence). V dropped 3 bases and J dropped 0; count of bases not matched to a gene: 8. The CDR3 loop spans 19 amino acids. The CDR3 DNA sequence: TGTGCCAGCAGCTGGACGCTGGGACTAGCGGGAGGGTACCAAGAGACCCAGTACTTC. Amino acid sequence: CASSWTLGLAGGYQETQYF.

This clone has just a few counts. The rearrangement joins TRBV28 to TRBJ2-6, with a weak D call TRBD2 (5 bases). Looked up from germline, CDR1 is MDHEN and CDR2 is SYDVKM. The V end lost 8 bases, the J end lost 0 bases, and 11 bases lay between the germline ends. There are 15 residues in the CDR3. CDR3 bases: TGTGCCAGCCACTCCGGGAACTCTGGGGCCAACGTCCTGACTTTC. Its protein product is CASHSGNSGANVLTF.

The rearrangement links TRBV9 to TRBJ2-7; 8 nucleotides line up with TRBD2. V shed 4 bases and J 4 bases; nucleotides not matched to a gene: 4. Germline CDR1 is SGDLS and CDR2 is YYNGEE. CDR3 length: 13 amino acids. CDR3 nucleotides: TGTGCCAGCAGCTCAGCGGGGGCTTACGAGCAGTACTTC. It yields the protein CASSSAGAYEQYF. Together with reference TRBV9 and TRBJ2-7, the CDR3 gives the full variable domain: DSGVTQTPKHLITATGQRVTLRCSPRSGDLSVYWYQQSLDQGLQFLIQYYNGEERAKGNILERFSAQQFPDLHSELNLSSLELGDSALYFCASSSAGAYEQYFGPGTRLTVT.

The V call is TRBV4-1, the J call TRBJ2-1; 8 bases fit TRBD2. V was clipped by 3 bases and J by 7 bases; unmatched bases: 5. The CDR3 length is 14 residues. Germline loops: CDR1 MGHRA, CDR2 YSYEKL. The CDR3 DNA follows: TGCGCCAGCAGCCAGACGGGACTAGAGAATGAGCAGTTCTTC. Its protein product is CASSQTGLENEQFF.

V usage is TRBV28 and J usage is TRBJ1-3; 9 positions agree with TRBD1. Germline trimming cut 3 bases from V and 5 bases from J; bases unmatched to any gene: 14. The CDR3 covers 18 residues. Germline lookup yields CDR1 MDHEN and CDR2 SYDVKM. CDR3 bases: TGTGCCAGCAGTTTTGTGAGTTTGGCTGGGACAGGGAGAAACACCATATATTTT. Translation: CASSFVSLAGTGRNTIYF.